The 2 T cell receptor beta chains reported below all come from one sample, sequenced in a study of cytomegalovirus exposure and HLA in healthy donors. With 60 Vbeta and 13 Jbeta primers, the PCR was carried out. The table came from immunoSEQ multiplex PCR; TCRdb's copy has only in-frame clones and leaves some out. The profile shows 110,000 to 150,000 clones, around 84% of them singletons. Sequenced material: PBMCs. These TCRs come from a boy younger than 10 in good health and CMV-seronegative.

The CDR3: CASSLSSSNQPQHF. In nucleotides, the CDR3 is TGTGCCAGCAGCTTGTCCAGTAGCAATCAGCCCCAGCATTTT. The chain combines TRBV5-6 with TRBJ1-5; D remains unclear. Germline CDR1 SGHDT, CDR2 YYEEEE. V was cut by 1 base and J by 0 bases, with 5 bases left in between. The CDR3 consists of 14 residues. Full variable domain (remainder filled in from reference TRBV5-6 and TRBJ1-5): DAGVTQSPTHLIKTRGQQVTLRCSPKSGHDTVSWYQQALGQGPQFIFQYYEEEERQRGNFPDRFSGHQFPNYSSELNVNALLLGDSALYLCASSLSSSNQPQHFGDGTRLSIL.

The rearrangement joins TRBV5-4 to TRBJ2-7; D may be TRBD1 (6 bases). Germline CDR1 is SGHNT and CDR2 is YYREEE (reference sequence). CDR3 size: 17 residues. V shed 6 bases and J shed 2 bases, with 24 bases lying between them. DNA of the CDR3: TGTGCCAGCAAAAAAGGGACACGCGATGACGCGGCCTACGAGCAGTACTTC. Protein product: CASKKGTRDDAAYEQYF.